Shown below are 4 T cell receptor beta chains from a single sample sequenced in a study of blood T cell repertoires in COVID-19. Method: immunoSEQ multiplex PCR; TCRdb's copy keeps in-frame clones and lacks some. The sample records 200,000 to 250,000 clones, over 75% being singletons. The sequencing input was peripheral blood. These receptors came from a man aged 40-49 years with active or convalescent COVID-19.

The rearrangement joins TRBV11-2 to TRBJ2-2; 7 nucleotides match TRBD2. The CDR3 runs 16 residues. The ends lost 4 bases at V and 0 bases at J; junction bases unmatched: 5. The germline V gene has CDR1 SGHAT and CDR2 FQNNGV. Here the CDR3 DNA reads TGTGCCAGCAGCTCCCCCCTAGCGGCGAACACCGGGGAGCTGTTTTTT. Its protein product is CASSSPLAANTGELFF.

This sequence joins TRBV6-6 and TRBJ1-1, with 9 bases identical to TRBD1. V shed 6 bases, J shed 4 bases, and the junction held 3 bases outside the gene matches. Germline V lookup: CDR1 MNHNY, CDR2 SVGAGI (reference sequence). CDR3 size: 13 residues. In DNA, the CDR3 is TGTGCCAGCAGAGACAGGGGGGGCACTGAAGCTTTCTTT. Protein product: CASRDRGGTEAFF.

V gene TRBV27 combines with J gene TRBJ2-2; no clear D. CDR1 MNHEY and CDR2 SMNVEV come from the germline V gene (reference sequence). Trimming stripped 3 bases from V and 3 bases from J, with 5 bases between. CDR3 length: 13 amino acids. The CDR3 DNA sequence: TGTGCCAGCAGTTTCCGGGACACCGGGGAGCTGTTTTTT. Its translation: CASSFRDTGELFF.

This clone was seen only a few times. This chain uses TRBV10-2 with TRBJ1-6; D might be TRBD1 (5 bases). The V end lost 7 bases, the J end lost 7 bases, and 11 bases lay between the germline ends. Per the germline V gene, CDR1 is WSHSY and CDR2 is SAAADI. This CDR3 has 13 amino acids. In nucleotides, the CDR3 is TGCGCCAGCAAGGCAGGGTTAAATTCACCCCTCCACTTT. Protein: CASKAGLNSPLHF.